Listed below are T cell receptor beta chains from one sample, sequenced in a study of blood T cell repertoires in COVID-19. Only in-frame clones appear in the TCRdb table, and some are missing; sequencing was by immunoSEQ multiplex PCR. The sample has approximately 350,000 clones, around 91% seen once. The sequencing sample was made of peripheral blood. The receptors shown here come from a woman in her late teens or twenties who had recovered from COVID-19. Each CDR3 is given with its conserved first and last residue. The D gene is left open where the match is weak. Size tells how often a clone was seen (once, few, many) or the class of an expanded clone, and some rows leave it out.

d_call: -; clone_size: -; j_call: TRBJ2-1; v_call: TRBV3-1/TRBV3-2; cdr3_aa: CASSQDAGVYNEQFF; cdr3_nt: TGTGCCAGCAGCCAAGATGCCGGGGTGTACAATGAGCAGTTCTTC
d_call: -; clone_size: -; j_call: TRBJ1-1; v_call: TRBV29-1; cdr3_aa: CSVDIPRTEAFF; cdr3_nt: TGCAGCGTAGACATTCCAAGGACTGAAGCTTTCTTT
d_call: -; clone_size: -; j_call: TRBJ1-4; v_call: TRBV28; cdr3_aa: CASRVGGQLYEKLFF; cdr3_nt: TGTGCCAGCAGGGTCGGCGGGCAGCTCTATGAAAAACTGTTTTTT
d_call: TRBD2; clone_size: -; j_call: TRBJ2-1; v_call: TRBV5-1; cdr3_aa: CASSFAVAGAYNEQFF; cdr3_nt: TGCGCCAGCAGCTTCGCAGTAGCGGGAGCGTACAATGAGCAGTTCTTC
d_call: -; clone_size: -; j_call: TRBJ1-1; v_call: TRBV4-1; cdr3_aa: CASSQTGNTEAFF; cdr3_nt: TGCGCCAGCAGCCAAACGGGGAACACTGAAGCTTTCTTT
d_call: -; clone_size: -; j_call: TRBJ1-4; v_call: TRBV4-3; cdr3_aa: CASSHVQDTREKLFF; cdr3_nt: TGCGCCAGCAGCCACGTACAGGACACTCGTGAAAAACTGTTTTTT
d_call: TRBD1; clone_size: -; j_call: TRBJ2-1; v_call: TRBV27; cdr3_aa: CASIGKRTGLNEQFF; cdr3_nt: TGTGCCAGCATTGGGAAGCGGACAGGTCTAAATGAGCAGTTCTTC
d_call: TRBD2; clone_size: -; j_call: TRBJ2-1; v_call: TRBV5-1; cdr3_aa: CASGISGDHNEQFF; cdr3_nt: TGCGCCAGCGGAATTAGCGGGGACCACAATGAGCAGTTCTTC
d_call: -; clone_size: -; j_call: TRBJ1-1; v_call: TRBV5-6; cdr3_aa: CASSSTVNTEAFF; cdr3_nt: TGTGCCAGCAGTTCTACAGTGAACACTGAAGCTTTCTTT
d_call: TRBD2; clone_size: -; j_call: TRBJ2-1; v_call: TRBV27; cdr3_aa: CASRTGTSGYNEQFF; cdr3_nt: TGTGCCAGCAGAACCGGGACTAGCGGTTACAATGAGCAGTTCTTC
d_call: TRBD1; clone_size: once; j_call: TRBJ1-1; v_call: TRBV16; cdr3_aa: CASSQYSRQGKTRKTEAFF; cdr3_nt: TGTGCCAGCAGCCAATATTCCAGACAGGGTAAAACGAGGAAGACTGAAGCTTTCTTT
d_call: TRBD2; clone_size: -; j_call: TRBJ2-1; v_call: TRBV5-1; cdr3_aa: CASSRLAGDMNEQFF; cdr3_nt: TGCGCCAGCAGCAGACTAGCGGGAGATATGAATGAGCAGTTCTTC
d_call: -; clone_size: -; j_call: TRBJ1-2; v_call: TRBV5-8; cdr3_aa: CASSLPRVSYYGYTF; cdr3_nt: TGTGCCAGCAGCTTGCCCAGGGTTTCATACTATGGCTACACCTTC
d_call: TRBD2; clone_size: -; j_call: TRBJ2-1; v_call: TRBV7-9; cdr3_aa: CASSPMFGRAYNEQFF; cdr3_nt: TGTGCCAGCAGCCCCATGTTCGGGAGGGCCTACAATGAGCAGTTCTTC
d_call: TRBD1; clone_size: few; j_call: TRBJ1-1; v_call: TRBV5-1; cdr3_aa: CASSSGQGDTEAFF; cdr3_nt: TGCGCCAGCAGCTCGGGACAGGGGGACACTGAAGCTTTCTTT
d_call: TRBD2; clone_size: -; j_call: TRBJ2-1; v_call: TRBV30; cdr3_aa: CACFERELYNEQFF; cdr3_nt: TGTGCCTGCTTTGAGCGGGAGTTGTACAATGAGCAGTTCTTC